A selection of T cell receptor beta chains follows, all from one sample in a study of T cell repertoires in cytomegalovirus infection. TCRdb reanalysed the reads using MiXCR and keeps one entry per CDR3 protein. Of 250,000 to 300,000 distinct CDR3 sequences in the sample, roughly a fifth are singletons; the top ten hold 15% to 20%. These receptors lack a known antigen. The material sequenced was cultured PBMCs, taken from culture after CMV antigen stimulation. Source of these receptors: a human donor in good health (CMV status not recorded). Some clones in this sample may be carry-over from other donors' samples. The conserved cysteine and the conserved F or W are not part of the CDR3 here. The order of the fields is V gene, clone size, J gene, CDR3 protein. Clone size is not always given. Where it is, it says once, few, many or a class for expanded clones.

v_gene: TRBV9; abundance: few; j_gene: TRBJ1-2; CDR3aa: ASSEGTVNYGYT
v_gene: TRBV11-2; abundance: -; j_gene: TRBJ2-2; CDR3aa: ASSPDYNTGELF
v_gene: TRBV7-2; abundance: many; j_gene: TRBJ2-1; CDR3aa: ASSPQTSEFYNEQF
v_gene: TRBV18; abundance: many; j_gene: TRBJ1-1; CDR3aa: ASSPTNTEAF
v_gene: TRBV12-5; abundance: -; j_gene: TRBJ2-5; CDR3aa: ASGRGQGSETQY
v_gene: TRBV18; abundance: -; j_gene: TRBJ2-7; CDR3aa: ASSFRQGAAYEQY
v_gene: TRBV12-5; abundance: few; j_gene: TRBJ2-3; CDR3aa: ASGYGRAGGDTQY
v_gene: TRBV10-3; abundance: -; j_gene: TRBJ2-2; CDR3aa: AISELNTGELF
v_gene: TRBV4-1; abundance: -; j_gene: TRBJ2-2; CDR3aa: ASSQVQNTGELF
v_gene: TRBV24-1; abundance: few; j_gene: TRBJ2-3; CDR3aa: ATSDPLAFTQY
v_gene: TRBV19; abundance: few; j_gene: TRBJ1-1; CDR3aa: ASSPRTAFMNTEAF
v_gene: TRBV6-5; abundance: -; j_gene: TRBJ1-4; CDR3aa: ASRIGQGYEKLF
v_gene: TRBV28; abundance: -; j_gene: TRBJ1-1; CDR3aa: ASIQMSNTEAF
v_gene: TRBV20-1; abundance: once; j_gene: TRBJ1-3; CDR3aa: SARRGLENTIY
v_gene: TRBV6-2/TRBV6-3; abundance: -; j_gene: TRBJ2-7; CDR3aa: ASQREKLYEQY
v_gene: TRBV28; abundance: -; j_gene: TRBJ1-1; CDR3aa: ASTPRARTEAF
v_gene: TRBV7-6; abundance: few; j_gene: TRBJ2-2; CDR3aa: ASSLALAGQIGELF
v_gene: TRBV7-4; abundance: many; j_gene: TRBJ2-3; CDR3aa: ASSLRPLNPAGMSDTQY
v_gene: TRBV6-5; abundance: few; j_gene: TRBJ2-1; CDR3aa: ASSYSRLNEQF
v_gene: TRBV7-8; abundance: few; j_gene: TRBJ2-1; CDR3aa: ASSSTSGSGNEQF
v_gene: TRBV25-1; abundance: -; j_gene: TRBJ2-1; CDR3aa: ATSGSSSYNEQF
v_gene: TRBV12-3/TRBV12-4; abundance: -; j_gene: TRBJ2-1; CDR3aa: ASSLLAGGPYNEQF
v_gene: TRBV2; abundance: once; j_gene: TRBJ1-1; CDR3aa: ASSATARQMNTEAF
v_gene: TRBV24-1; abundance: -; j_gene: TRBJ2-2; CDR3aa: ATSLASGTNTGELF
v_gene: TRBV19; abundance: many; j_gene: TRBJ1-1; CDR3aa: ASKSNAGRLNTEAF
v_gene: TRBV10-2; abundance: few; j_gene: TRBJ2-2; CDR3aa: ASSPSGSGELF
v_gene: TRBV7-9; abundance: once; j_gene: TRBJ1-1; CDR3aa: ASSGQIQGTEAF
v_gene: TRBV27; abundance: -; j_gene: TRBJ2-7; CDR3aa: ASRRHSGAPVRPGTYEQY
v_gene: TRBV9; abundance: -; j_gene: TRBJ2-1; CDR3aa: ASSVLAGGLYNEQF
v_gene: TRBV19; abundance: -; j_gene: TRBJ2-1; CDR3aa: ASSPDREVQTSGRYNEQF
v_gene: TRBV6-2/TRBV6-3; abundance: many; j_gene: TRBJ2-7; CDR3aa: ASRMGRANHYEQY
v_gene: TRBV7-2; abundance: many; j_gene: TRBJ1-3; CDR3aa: ASSLVARLGNTIY
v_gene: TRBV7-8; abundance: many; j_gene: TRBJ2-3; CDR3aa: ASSHPLEGPTPSTDTQY
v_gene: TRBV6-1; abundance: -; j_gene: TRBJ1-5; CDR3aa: ASGGTGSNQPQH
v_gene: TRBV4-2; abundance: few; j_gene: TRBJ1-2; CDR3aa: ASKAEGNYGYT
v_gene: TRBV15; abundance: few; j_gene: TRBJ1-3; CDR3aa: ATGTTDGNTIY
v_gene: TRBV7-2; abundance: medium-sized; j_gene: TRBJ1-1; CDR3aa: ASSLDPAKGGAF
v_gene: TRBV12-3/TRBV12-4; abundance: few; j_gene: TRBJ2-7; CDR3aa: ASSSHSGRRAEQY
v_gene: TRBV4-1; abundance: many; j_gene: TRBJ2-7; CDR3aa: ASIRSCGLAGATSLEQY